The T cell receptor beta chain described here comes from a study of glioma-infiltrating T cells. Study-level points and caveats: CDR3 overlap between tissue and blood was very small.

A note on this clonotype: Its specificity is not known.

The CDR3 is 10 amino acids. The V and J ends lost 7 bases and 5 bases respectively, with 6 bases between them. Germline values: CDR1 SQVTM, CDR2 ANQGSEA. The iRepertoire nested amplicon-rescue multiplex PCR amplified TCR alpha and beta CDR3s from RNA. TCRdb re-derived calls from the multiplex PCR reads in MiXCR, one entry per CDR3 protein. The profile shows about 140,000 distinct CDR3 sequences, about two fifths of them singletons. The sequencing input was glioma tissue, nonneoplastic brain tissue, or PBMCs (not recorded which). The V gene is TRBV29-1, the J gene TRBJ2-1; D is undetermined. This receptor was taken from a human donor with low-grade glioma or glioblastoma, undergoing nonglioma brain surgery, or in good health (not recorded which). CDR3 sequence reads: CSGANNEQFF. In DNA form, the CDR3 reads TGCAGCGGAGCAAACAATGAGCAGTTCTTC.